A selection of T cell receptor beta chains follows, all from one sample in a study of neurological immune-mediated disorders. TCRdb re-analysed the 5' RACE reads in MiXCR, keeping a single row per CDR3 protein. This sample has approximately 30,000 distinct CDR3 sequences, with under 30% found just once. Sample: CD4+ T cells from blood. These receptors came from a man in his fifties or sixties with HTLV-1-associated myelopathy (HAM/TSP). CDR3s include the opening cysteine and the closing phenylalanine or tryptophan. D genes are given only for firm matches. The size field is filled for only some rows; it gives once, few, many or a size class.

CDR3nt | CDR3aa | abundance | v_gene | d_gene | j_gene
TGTGCCAGCAGCTCGCGGACATTCCTACCTTACAATGAGCAGTTCTTC | CASSSRTFLPYNEQFF | NA | TRBV7-2 | NA | TRBJ2-1
TGTGCCAGCAGCGCCGGGCCCGGGGCCTCCTACGAGCAGTACTTC | CASSAGPGASYEQYF | many | TRBV7-2 | NA | TRBJ2-7
TGTGCCAGCAGCTTGGTCCTAAACAGGGGTGGTACTGAAGCTTTCTTT | CASSLVLNRGGTEAFF | NA | TRBV5-5 | TRBD1 | TRBJ1-1
TGTGCCATTTCGAGGGGGACTAACTATGGCTACACCTTC | CAISRGTNYGYTF | many | TRBV6-1 | NA | TRBJ1-2
TGTGCCAGCAGTGATGCCACGGCCAGTGTCGCCCAGTACTTC | CASSDATASVAQYF | many | TRBV25-1 | NA | TRBJ2-5
TGCAGTGCTAGAGGTCACGGCGGGAGGGATACGCAGTATTTT | CSARGHGGRDTQYF | many | TRBV20-1 | TRBD2 | TRBJ2-3
TGTGCCACTGACAGGGCCCCAGATACGCAGTATTTT | CATDRAPDTQYF | NA | TRBV7-9 | TRBD1 | TRBJ2-3
TGTGCCAGCAGCGAAAAGGGGACAGGGTTATATTTT | CASSEKGTGLYF | many | TRBV7-9 | TRBD1 | TRBJ2-3
TGTGCCAGCAGTTACCAGGGCGATGCAAAAGCTTTCTTT | CASSYQGDAKAFF | many | TRBV6-5 | NA | TRBJ1-1
TGCGCCAGCAGCCCCGACGGTAGCCCCAACTATGGCTACACCTTC | CASSPDGSPNYGYTF | NA | TRBV5-1 | NA | TRBJ1-2
TGTGCCAGCAGTGAACTAGCGGCCCCCACAGATACGCAGTATTTT | CASSELAAPTDTQYF | NA | TRBV6-1 | TRBD2 | TRBJ2-3
TGCGCCAGCAGCCAAGGGGTGTCTAGCGGGGAACGTTACGAGCAGTACTTC | CASSQGVSSGERYEQYF | once | TRBV4-1 | TRBD2 | TRBJ2-7